These 20 T cell receptor beta chains share one sample of origin, sequenced in a study of early T cells in non-severe SARS-CoV-2 infection. A single record per CDR3 protein comes from TCRdb applying MiXCR to the 5' RACE reads. The sample has 55,000 to 75,000 distinct CDR3 sequences, about 12% seen once. The source material was whole blood. These receptors were taken from an adult who was a healthcare worker with PCR-confirmed SARS-CoV-2 infection or an uninfected control (not recorded which).

V usage is TRBV5-1 and J usage is TRBJ2-2, with TRBD2 as a possible D gene (5 bases). V was cut by 1 base and J by 1 base, with 8 bases left in between. The CDR3 contains 15 residues. In germline, CDR1 is SGHRS, CDR2 YFSETQ. CDR3 residues: CASSLRGMNTGELFF. The CDR3 nucleotides are TGCGCCAGCAGCTTGAGAGGGATGAACACCGGGGAGCTGTTTTTT.

Ten or more counts support this clonotype. The gene calls are TRBV11-2 and TRBJ2-2; no clear D gene. V lost 6 bases, J lost 3 bases, and 11 bases lay in between. The germline V gene has CDR1 SGHAT and CDR2 FQNNGV. The CDR3 contains 14 residues. Here the CDR3 reads CASRHDWDTGELFF. CDR3 DNA sequence: TGTGCCAGCAGACACGACTGGGACACCGGGGAGCTGTTTTTT. The variable domain in full, with the rest retrieved from reference TRBV11-2 and TRBJ2-2, is EAGVAQSPRYKIIEKRQSVAFWCNPISGHATLYWYQQILGQGPKLLIQFQNNGVVDDSQLPKDRFSAERLKGVDSTLKIQPAKLEDSAVYLCASRHDWDTGELFFGEGSRLTVL.

This clonotype has a count of ten or more. The chain combines TRBV7-2 with TRBJ2-3, with TRBD2 matching 7 bases. The germline V gene has CDR1 SGHTA and CDR2 FQGNSA. The length of the CDR3 is 14 residues. J lost 10 bases, V lost 5 bases, and 12 bases had no gene match. CDR3 sequence: CASSRMTTSAPQYF. Here the CDR3 DNA reads TGTGCCAGCAGCCGTATGACTACTAGCGCTCCGCAGTATTTT.

This clonotype has ten or more counts. This sequence joins TRBV29-1 and TRBJ2-1; a weak D match, TRBD2 (6 bases). Deletions cut 4 bases from V and 0 bases from J, with 13 bases between. Germline V gene lookup returns CDR1 SQVTM and CDR2 ANQGSEA. The CDR3 is 15 residues long. CDR3 DNA sequence: TGCAGCGTTGGCCGGGGGACCCGCTCCTACAATGAGCAGTTCTTC. This sequence encodes CSVGRGTRSYNEQFF.

In this sample, this clonotype turned up many times. This sequence joins TRBV18 and TRBJ1-4; 10 positions agree with TRBD1. The trim removed 6 bases at V and 5 bases at J, leaving 9 bases unmatched. Per germline, CDR1 KGHSH and CDR2 LQKENI. The CDR3 is 16 amino acids. The CDR3 region is CASSLGPGQGNEKLFF. CDR3 DNA: TGTGCCAGCTCCCTCGGACCGGGACAGGGGAATGAAAAACTGTTTTTT.

The rearrangement joins TRBV6-1 to TRBJ2-6, with D unresolved. The germline V gene encodes CDR1 MNHNS and CDR2 SASEGT. Deletions cut 1 base from V and 0 bases from J, with 4 bases between. This CDR3 has 15 amino acids. CDR3 sequence: CASSEGSSGANVLTF. The CDR3 DNA reads as TGTGCCAGCAGTGAAGGGAGCTCTGGGGCCAACGTCCTGACTTTC.

The table lists this clonotype with many counts. The chain is built from TRBV30 and TRBJ2-5; D is uncertain. Trimming removed 5 bases from V and 4 bases from J, with 8 bases in between. The CDR3 extends over 11 amino acids. Germline CDR1 GTSNPN, CDR2 SVGIG (reference sequence). CDR3 nucleotide sequence: TGTGCCTGGGCAGGTGTAGAGACCCAGTACTTC. The encoded protein is CAWAGVETQYF.

This clonotype has just one count. This rearrangement joins TRBV28 to TRBJ1-1; no clear D gene. Trimming stripped 8 bases from V and 1 base from J, with 11 bases between. The CDR3 is 13 residues long. The germline CDR1 and CDR2 sequences are MDHEN and SYDVKM. The CDR3 reads CASSPRANTEAFF. The CDR3 DNA follows: TGTGCCAGCTCCCCCAGAGCGAACACTGAAGCTTTCTTT.

This clonotype was recorded many times. The chain joins TRBV29-1 to TRBJ2-5, with D perhaps matching TRBD2 (6 bases). Trimming removed 3 bases at V and 3 bases at J, with 14 bases between. Germline loops: CDR1 SQVTM, CDR2 ANQGSEA. CDR3 length: 14 residues. CDR3 loop: CSVEGGTSKETQYF. The CDR3 DNA sequence: TGCAGCGTTGAGGGTGGGACTTCGAAAGAGACCCAGTACTTC. The full variable domain, its missing parts supplied by reference TRBV29-1 and TRBJ2-5, is SAVISQKPSRDICQRGTSLTIQCQVDSQVTMMFWYRQQPGQSLTLIATANQGSEATYESGFVIDKFPISRPNLTFSTLTVSNMSPEDSSIYLCSVEGGTSKETQYFGPGTRLLVL.

This clonotype was counted at least ten times. The CDR3 reads CASSSVTSGRAERIGELFF. The CDR3 DNA sequence: TGTGCCAGCAGTTCCGTTACTAGCGGGAGGGCCGAGAGGATCGGGGAGCTGTTTTTT. The chain recombines TRBV12-3 or TRBV12-4 with TRBJ2-2; 13 bases fit TRBD2. This CDR3 comprises 19 residues. V lost 4 bases to trimming and J lost 7 bases; unmatched junction nucleotides: 15.

In its sample, this clonotype was seen many times. The rearrangement links TRBV4-3 to TRBJ1-6; D remains unclear. The CDR3 is 17 amino acids. Germline CDR1 is LGHNA and CDR2 is YSLEER. V shed 0 bases and J shed 7 bases, with 16 bases lying between them. CDR3: CASSQDFKETGNSPLHF. CDR3 nucleotide sequence: TGCGCCAGCAGCCAAGATTTCAAGGAGACGGGGAATTCACCCCTCCACTTT.

The V and J genes are TRBV6-5 and TRBJ1-1; D may be TRBD1 (5 bases). There are 14 residues in the CDR3. Between the trimmed V and J ends, which lost 5 bases and 1 base, there was a span of 11 bases. CDR1 is MNHEY, CDR2 SVGAGI, per germline. CDR3 in DNA: TGTGCCAGCAGTCGGTACAGGTCGAACACTGAAGCTTTCTTT. It codes for CASSRYRSNTEAFF.

This clonotype was seen many times. This chain links TRBV5-1 with TRBJ1-1; no clear D. Trimming shortened V by 5 bases and J by 1 base, and 3 bases separated the two germline ends. CDR1 is SGHRS, CDR2 YFSETQ, per germline. This CDR3 has 11 amino acids. CDR3 coding DNA: TGCGCCAGCAGTACGAACACTGAAGCTTTCTTT. This gives the protein CASSTNTEAFF.

This clonotype came up many times. This chain uses TRBV11-2 with TRBJ1-5, with D unresolved. This CDR3 spans 13 amino acids. V gave up 1 base and J gave up 6 bases, with 7 bases separating them. Germline V gene data show CDR1 as SGHAT and CDR2 as FQNNGV. This chain's CDR3 is CASSLGRGQPQHF. CDR3 bases: TGTGCCAGCAGCTTAGGACGGGGTCAGCCCCAGCATTTT.

This clonotype has ten or more counts. The J gene is TRBJ2-2, the V gene TRBV20-1; tentative D call: TRBD1 (6 bases). Deletions cut 6 bases from V and 8 bases from J, with 16 bases between. Germline CDR1 is DFQATT and CDR2 is SNEGSKA (reference sequence). CDR3 length: 13 amino acids. The CDR3, as DNA: TGCAGTGCCCGGGACACCCCAAGGGGGGAGCTGTTTTTT. The encoded protein is CSARDTPRGELFF.

Turning to this clonotype: A much larger clone sits a single nucleotide away, making a read error possible. V gene TRBV28 combines with J gene TRBJ2-7; the match to TRBD2 covers 9 bases. The CDR3 has 13 residues. J was trimmed by 12 bases and V by 10 bases; bases with no gene match: 16. Germline V lookup: CDR1 MDHEN, CDR2 SYDVKM. The CDR3 is CANRPASGTISYF. In DNA, the CDR3 is TGTGCCAACAGGCCTGCTAGCGGGACGATCTCGTACTTC.

This clonotype was seen a handful of times. The chain joins TRBV10-2 to TRBJ2-5, with a tentative D call TRBD2 (6 bases). The CDR3 covers 14 residues. V lost 0 bases to trimming and J lost 5 bases, with 10 bases between them. Germline CDR1 reads WSHSY; CDR2 reads SAAADI. The CDR3 protein is CASSESKGRETQYF. CDR3 nucleotides: TGCGCCAGCAGTGAGTCGAAAGGGAGGGAGACCCAGTACTTC.

This clonotype has a count of ten or more. The chain is built from TRBV7-2 and TRBJ2-5; no clear D gene. The CDR3 extends over 13 amino acids. V lost 4 bases to trimming and J lost 4 bases, with 10 bases between them. Germline V gene data show CDR1 as SGHTA and CDR2 as FQGNSA. The CDR3 DNA is TGTGCCAGCAGCTCCTTAATTGCAGAGACCCAGTACTTC. Protein: CASSSLIAETQYF.

This clonotype was seen at least ten times. V gene TRBV6-5 combines with J gene TRBJ2-1, with 12 bases fitting TRBD2. Losses at the gene ends were 4 bases for V and 6 bases for J; bases not matched to a gene: 7. This CDR3 comprises 16 residues. Looked up from germline, CDR1 is MNHEY and CDR2 is SVGAGI. CDR3 bases: TGTGCCAGCAGTTCCTGGACTAGCGGGGACCTCAATGAGCAGTTCTTC. This encodes CASSSWTSGDLNEQFF.

This clonotype showed up many times. DNA for the CDR3: TGTGCCAGCAGCGTAGGTGGGGAGGGGCCTGAAGCTTTCTTT. As protein: CASSVGGEGPEAFF. The rearrangement links TRBV9 to TRBJ1-1; the D gene is possibly TRBD1 (5 bases). The V end lost 0 bases, the J end lost 6 bases, and 12 bases lay between the germline ends. The CDR3 is 14 residues long. Looked up from germline, CDR1 is SGDLS and CDR2 is YYNGEE. The full variable domain, its missing parts supplied by reference TRBV9 and TRBJ1-1, is DSGVTQTPKHLITATGQRVTLRCSPRSGDLSVYWYQQSLDQGLQFLIQYYNGEERAKGNILERFSAQQFPDLHSELNLSSLELGDSALYFCASSVGGEGPEAFFGQGTRLTVV.